The clone carrying this T cell receptor beta chain was counted between two and nine times. This sample was taken from a study of early T cells in non-severe SARS-CoV-2 infection. Germline loops: CDR1 SGHRS, CDR2 YFSETQ. With 0 bases removed from V and 3 bases from J, the gap between germline ends came to 10 bases. The CDR3 totals 15 residues. In the library, individual cDNA molecules carried attached unique molecular identifiers. Via MiXCR, TCRdb re-called the 5' RACE reads, giving one row per CDR3 protein. The data contain about 50,000 distinct CDR3 sequences, less than 10% of them seen just once; the ten biggest clones take up over 4%.

The chain combines TRBV5-1 with TRBJ1-5; no clear D gene. This sample comprised whole blood, obtained at baseline. The sequence was collected from an adult who was a healthcare worker with PCR-confirmed SARS-CoV-2 infection or an uninfected control (not recorded which). This CDR3 reads CASSLAGSFNQPQHF. The CDR3 region has the DNA TGCGCCAGCAGCTTGGCCGGGAGCTTCAATCAGCCCCAGCATTTT.